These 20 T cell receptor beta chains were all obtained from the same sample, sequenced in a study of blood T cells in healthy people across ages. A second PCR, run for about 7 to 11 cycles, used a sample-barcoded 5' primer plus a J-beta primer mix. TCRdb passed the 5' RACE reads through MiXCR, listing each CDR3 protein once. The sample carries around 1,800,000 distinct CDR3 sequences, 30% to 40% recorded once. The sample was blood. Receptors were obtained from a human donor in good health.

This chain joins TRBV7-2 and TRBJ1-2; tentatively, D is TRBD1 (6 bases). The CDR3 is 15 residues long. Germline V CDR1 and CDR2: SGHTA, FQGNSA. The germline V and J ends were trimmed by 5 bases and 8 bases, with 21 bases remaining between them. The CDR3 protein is CASSAGVSGARGYTF. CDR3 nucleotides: TGTGCCAGCAGCGCCGGTGTATCGGGGGCGCGCGGCTACACCTTC.

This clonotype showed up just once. The CDR3 DNA sequence: TGCAGTGCTAGGGTGGGCCTCGAGCAGTACTTC. It encodes CSARVGLEQYF. J is TRBJ2-7 and V is TRBV20-1; D not resolved. V was clipped by 3 bases and J by 6 bases, with 9 bases between them. The germline gives CDR1 DFQATT, CDR2 SNEGSKA (reference sequence). There are 11 residues in the CDR3.

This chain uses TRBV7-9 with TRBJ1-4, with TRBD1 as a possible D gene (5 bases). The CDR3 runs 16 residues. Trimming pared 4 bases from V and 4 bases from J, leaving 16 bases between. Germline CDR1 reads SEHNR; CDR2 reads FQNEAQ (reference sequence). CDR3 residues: CASSSALTARNEKLFF. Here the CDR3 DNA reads TGTGCCAGCAGCTCTGCCTTGACAGCCCGTAATGAAAAACTGTTTTTT. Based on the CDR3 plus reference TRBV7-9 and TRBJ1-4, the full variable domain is DTGVSQNPRHKITKRGQNVTFRCDPISEHNRLYWYRQTLGQGPEFLTYFQNEAQLEKSRLLSDRFSAERPKGSFSTLEIQRTEQGDSAMYLCASSSALTARNEKLFFGSGTQLSVL.

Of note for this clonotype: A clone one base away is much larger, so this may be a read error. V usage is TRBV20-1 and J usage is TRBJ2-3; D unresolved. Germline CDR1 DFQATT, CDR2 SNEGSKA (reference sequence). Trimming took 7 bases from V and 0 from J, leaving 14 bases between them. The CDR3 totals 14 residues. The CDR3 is CSVVGYSSTDTQYF. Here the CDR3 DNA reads TGCAGTGTTGTGGGGTATTCTAGCACAGATACGCAGTATTTT.

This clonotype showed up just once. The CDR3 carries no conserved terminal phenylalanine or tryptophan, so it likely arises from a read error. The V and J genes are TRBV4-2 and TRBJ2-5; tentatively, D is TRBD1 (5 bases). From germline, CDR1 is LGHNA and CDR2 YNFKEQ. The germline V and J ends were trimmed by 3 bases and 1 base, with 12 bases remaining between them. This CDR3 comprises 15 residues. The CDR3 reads CASSQLDTPQETQYV. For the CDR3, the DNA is TGTGCCAGCAGCCAGTTGGACACTCCCCAAGAGACCCAGTACGTC.

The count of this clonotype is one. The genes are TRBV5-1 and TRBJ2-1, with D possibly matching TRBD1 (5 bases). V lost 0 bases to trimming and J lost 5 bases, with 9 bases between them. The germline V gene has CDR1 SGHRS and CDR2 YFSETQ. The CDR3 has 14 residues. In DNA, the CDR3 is TGCGCCAGCAGCTTGGAGGGCAGGGACAATGAGCAGTTCTTC. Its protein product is CASSLEGRDNEQFF.

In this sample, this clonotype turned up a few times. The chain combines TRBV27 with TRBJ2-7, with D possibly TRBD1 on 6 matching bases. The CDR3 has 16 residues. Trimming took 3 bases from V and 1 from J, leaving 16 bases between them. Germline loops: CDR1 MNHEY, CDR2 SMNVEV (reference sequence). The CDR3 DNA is TGTGCCAGCAGTTTGCACTCCGGGACACTGTCCTACGAGCAGTACTTC. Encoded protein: CASSLHSGTLSYEQYF.

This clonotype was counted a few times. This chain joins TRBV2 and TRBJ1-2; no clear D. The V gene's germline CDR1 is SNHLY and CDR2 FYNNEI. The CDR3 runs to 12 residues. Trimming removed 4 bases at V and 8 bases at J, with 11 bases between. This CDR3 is CASSGEGLGYTF. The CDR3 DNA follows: TGTGCCAGCAGTGGAGAAGGCTTAGGCTACACCTTC. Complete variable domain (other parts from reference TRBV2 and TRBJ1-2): EPEVTQTPSHQVTQMGQEVILRCVPISNHLYFYWYRQILGQKVEFLVSFYNNEISEKSEIFDDQFSVERPDGSNFTLKIRSTKLEDSAMYFCASSGEGLGYTFGSGTRLTVV.

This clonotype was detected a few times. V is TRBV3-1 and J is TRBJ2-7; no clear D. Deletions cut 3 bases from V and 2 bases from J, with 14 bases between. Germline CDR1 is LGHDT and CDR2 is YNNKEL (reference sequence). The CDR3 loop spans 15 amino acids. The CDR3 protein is CASSQAPRRAYEQYF. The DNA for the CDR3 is TGTGCCAGCAGCCAGGCTCCCAGGCGCGCCTACGAGCAGTACTTC.

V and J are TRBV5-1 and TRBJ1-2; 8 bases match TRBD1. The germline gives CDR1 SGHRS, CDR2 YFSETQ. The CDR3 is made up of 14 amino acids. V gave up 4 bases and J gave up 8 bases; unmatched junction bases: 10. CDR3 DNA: TGCGCCAGCAGCCCACAGGGGGACCCGGGGGGCTACACCTTC. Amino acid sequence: CASSPQGDPGGYTF.

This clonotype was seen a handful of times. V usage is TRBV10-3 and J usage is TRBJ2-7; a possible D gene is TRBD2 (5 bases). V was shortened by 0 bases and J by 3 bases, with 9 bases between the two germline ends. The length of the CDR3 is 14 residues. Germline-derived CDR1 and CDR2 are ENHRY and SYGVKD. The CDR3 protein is CAISESSAGYEQYF. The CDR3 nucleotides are TGTGCCATCAGTGAGTCCTCGGCGGGCTACGAGCAGTACTTC.

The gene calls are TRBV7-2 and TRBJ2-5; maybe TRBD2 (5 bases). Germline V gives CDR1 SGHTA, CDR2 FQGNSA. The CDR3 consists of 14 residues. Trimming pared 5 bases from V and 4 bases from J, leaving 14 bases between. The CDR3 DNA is TGTGCCAGCAGCCTTACTACTAGTTCAGAGACCCAGTACTTC. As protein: CASSLTTSSETQYF. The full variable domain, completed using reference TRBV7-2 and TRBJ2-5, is GAGVSQSPSNKVTEKGKDVELRCDPISGHTALYWYRQSLGQGLEFLIYFQGNSAPDKSGLPSDRFSAERTGGSVSTLTIQRTQQEDSAVYLCASSLTTSSETQYFGPGTRLLVL.

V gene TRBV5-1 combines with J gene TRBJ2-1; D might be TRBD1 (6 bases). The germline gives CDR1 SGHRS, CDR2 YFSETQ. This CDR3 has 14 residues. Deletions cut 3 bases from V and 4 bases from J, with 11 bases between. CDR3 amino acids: CASSSGDGYNEQFF. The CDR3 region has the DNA TGCGCCAGCAGCTCAGGGGACGGTTACAATGAGCAGTTCTTC.

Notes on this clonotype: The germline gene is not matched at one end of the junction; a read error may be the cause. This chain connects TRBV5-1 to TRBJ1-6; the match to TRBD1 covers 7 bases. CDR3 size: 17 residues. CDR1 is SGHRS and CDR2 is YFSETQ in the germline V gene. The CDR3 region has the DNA TGCGCCTGCAGCTTGGGCGGCAGGGGGTTGGATAATTCACCCCTCCACTTT. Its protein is CACSLGGRGLDNSPLHF.

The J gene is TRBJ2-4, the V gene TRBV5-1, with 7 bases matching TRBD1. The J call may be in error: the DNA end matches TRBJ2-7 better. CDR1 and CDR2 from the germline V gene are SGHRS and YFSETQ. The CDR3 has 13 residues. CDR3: CASSLDRVAEQYF. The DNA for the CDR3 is TGCGCCAGCAGCCTCGACAGGGTTGCCGAGCAGTACTTC.

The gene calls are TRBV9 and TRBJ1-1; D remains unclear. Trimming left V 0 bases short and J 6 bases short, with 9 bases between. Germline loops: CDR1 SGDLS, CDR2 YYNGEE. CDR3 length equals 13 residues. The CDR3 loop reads CASSVDLRAEAFF. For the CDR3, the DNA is TGTGCCAGCAGCGTAGACCTCCGGGCTGAAGCTTTCTTT.

The CDR3 DNA follows: TGCGCCAGCAGCCTCCGACAGGGACATGAATCTGAAGCTTTCTTT. Translating it yields CASSLRQGHESEAFF. The chain couples TRBV5-1 to TRBJ1-1; 7 bases match TRBD1. The CDR3 is 15 amino acids. V lost 4 bases, J lost 6 bases, and 12 bases stayed unmatched. Per the germline V gene, CDR1 is SGHRS and CDR2 is YFSETQ.

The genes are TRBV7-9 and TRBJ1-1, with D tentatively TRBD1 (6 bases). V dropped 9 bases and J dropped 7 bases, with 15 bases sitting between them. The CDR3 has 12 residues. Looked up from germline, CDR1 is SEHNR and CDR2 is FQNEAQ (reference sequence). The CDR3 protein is CASRGGAGEAFF. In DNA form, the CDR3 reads TGTGCCAGTAGAGGGGGAGCAGGTGAAGCTTTCTTT.

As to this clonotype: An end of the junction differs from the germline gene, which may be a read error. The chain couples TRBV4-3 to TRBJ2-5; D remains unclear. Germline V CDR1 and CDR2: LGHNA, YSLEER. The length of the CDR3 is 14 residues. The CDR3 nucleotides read TGCGCCAGCAGCCAAGGGTATAGTACGGAGACCCAGGACTTC. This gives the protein CASSQGYSTETQDF.

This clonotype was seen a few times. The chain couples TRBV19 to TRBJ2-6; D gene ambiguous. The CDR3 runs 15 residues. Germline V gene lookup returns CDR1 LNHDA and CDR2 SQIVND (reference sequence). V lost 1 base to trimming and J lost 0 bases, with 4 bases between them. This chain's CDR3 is CASSIGGSGANVLTF. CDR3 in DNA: TGTGCCAGTAGTATAGGGGGCTCTGGGGCCAACGTCCTGACTTTC. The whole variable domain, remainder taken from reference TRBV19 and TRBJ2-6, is DGGITQSPKYLFRKEGQNVTLSCEQNLNHDAMYWYRQDPGQGLRLIYYSQIVNDFQKGDIAEGYSVSREKKESFPLTVTSAQKNPTAFYLCASSIGGSGANVLTFGAGSRLTVL.